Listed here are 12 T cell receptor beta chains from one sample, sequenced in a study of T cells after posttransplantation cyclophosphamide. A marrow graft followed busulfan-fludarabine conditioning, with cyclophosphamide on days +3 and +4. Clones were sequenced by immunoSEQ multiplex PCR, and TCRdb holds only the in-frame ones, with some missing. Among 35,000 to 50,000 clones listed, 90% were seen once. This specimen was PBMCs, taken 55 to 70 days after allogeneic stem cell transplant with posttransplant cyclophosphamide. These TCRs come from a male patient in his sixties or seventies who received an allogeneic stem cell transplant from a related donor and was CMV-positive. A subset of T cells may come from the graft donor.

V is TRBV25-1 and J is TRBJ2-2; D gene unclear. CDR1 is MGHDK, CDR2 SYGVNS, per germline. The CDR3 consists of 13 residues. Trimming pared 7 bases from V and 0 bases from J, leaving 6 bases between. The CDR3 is CASTYTNTGELFF. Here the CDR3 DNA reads TGTGCCAGCACCTATACGAACACCGGGGAGCTGTTTTTT.

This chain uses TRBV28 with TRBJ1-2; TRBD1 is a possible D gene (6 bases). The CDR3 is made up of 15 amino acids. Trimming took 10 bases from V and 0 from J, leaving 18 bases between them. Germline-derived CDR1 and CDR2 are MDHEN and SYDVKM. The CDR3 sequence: CATEGGTLANYGYTF. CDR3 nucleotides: TGTGCCACGGAGGGGGGGACGTTAGCTAACTATGGCTACACCTTC.

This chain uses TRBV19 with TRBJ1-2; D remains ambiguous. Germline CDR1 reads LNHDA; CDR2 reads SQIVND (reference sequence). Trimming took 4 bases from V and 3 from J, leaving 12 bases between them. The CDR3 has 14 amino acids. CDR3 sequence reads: CASSTHGVDYGYTF. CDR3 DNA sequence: TGTGCCAGTAGTACCCACGGGGTCGACTATGGCTACACCTTC.

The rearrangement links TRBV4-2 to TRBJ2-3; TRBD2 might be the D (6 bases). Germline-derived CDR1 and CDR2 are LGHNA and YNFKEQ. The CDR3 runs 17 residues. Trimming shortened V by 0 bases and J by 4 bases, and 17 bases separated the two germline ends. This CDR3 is CASSQDRASVVPDTQYF. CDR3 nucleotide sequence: TGTGCCAGCAGCCAAGATAGGGCTAGCGTGGTCCCAGATACGCAGTATTTT.

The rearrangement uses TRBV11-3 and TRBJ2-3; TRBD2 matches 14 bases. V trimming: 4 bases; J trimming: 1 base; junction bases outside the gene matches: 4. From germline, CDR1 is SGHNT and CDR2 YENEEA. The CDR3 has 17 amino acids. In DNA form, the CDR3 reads TGTGCCAGCAGCTCCCAGGGACTAGCGGGGGGCACAGATACGCAGTATTTT. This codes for CASSSQGLAGGTDTQYF. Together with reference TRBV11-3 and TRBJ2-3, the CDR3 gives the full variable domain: EAGVVQSPRYKIIEKKQPVAFWCNPISGHNTLYWYLQNLGQGPELLIRYENEEAVDDSQLPKDRFSAERLKGVDSTLKIQPAELGDSAVYLCASSSQGLAGGTDTQYFGPGTRLTVL.

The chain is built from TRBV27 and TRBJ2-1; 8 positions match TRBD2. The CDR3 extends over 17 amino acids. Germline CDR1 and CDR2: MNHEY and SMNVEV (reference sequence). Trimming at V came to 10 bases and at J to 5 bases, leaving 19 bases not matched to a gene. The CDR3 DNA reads TGTGCCACTAAGATGACCACTGGGCGGGGGGTCGACAATGAGCAGTTCTTC. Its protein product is CATKMTTGRGVDNEQFF.

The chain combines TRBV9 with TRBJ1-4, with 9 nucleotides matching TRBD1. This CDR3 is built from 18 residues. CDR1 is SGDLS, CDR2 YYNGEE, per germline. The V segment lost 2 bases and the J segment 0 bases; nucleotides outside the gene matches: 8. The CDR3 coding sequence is TGTGCCAGCAGCGTCGGACAGGGGAGGGGTTCAACTAATGAAAAACTGTTTTTT. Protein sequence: CASSVGQGRGSTNEKLFF.

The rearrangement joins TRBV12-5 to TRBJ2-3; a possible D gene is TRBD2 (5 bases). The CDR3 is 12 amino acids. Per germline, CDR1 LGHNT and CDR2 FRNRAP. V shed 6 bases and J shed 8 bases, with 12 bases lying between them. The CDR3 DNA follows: TGTGCTAGTGGACTCCAAGAGGGTACGCAGTATTTT. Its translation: CASGLQEGTQYF. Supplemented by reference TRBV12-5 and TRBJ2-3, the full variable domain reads DARVTQTPRHKVTEMGQEVTMRCQPILGHNTVFWYRQTMMQGLELLAYFRNRAPLDDSGMPKDRFSAEMPDATLATLKIQPSEPRDSAVYFCASGLQEGTQYFGPGTRLTVL.

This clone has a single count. The CDR3 here is CASSTRGGEAQETQYF. The CDR3 DNA sequence: TGTGCCAGCAGCACCCGGGGGGGGGAGGCCCAAGAGACCCAGTACTTC. The chain has TRBV5-4 and TRBJ2-5; 8 positions match TRBD2. J gave up 1 base and V 4 bases, and 9 bases lay outside the gene matches. Germline V gene sequence: CDR1 SGHNT, CDR2 YYREEE (reference sequence). The CDR3 spans 16 residues.

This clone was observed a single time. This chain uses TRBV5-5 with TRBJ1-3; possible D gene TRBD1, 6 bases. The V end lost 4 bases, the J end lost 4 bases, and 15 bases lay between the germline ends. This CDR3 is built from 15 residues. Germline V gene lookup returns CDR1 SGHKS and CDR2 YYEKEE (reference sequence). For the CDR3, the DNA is TGTGCCAGCAGCCCCCAGACAGGACAAGGAAACACCATATATTTT. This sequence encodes CASSPQTGQGNTIYF. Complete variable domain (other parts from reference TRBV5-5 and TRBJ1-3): DAGVTQSPTHLIKTRGQQVTLRCSPISGHKSVSWYQQVLGQGPQFIFQYYEKEERGRGNFPDRFSARQFPNYSSELNVNALLLGDSALYLCASSPQTGQGNTIYFGEGSWLTVV.

This CDR3 reads CASSATTSGNTGELFF. CDR3 nucleotides: TGTGCCAGCAGCGCCACGACTAGCGGTAACACCGGGGAGCTGTTTTTT. The V gene is TRBV9, the J gene TRBJ2-2; TRBD2 agrees at 9 bases. CDR1 is SGDLS and CDR2 is YYNGEE in the germline V gene. This CDR3 is built from 16 residues. Germline trimming cut 3 bases from V and 2 bases from J; bases unmatched to any gene: 5.

CDR3 DNA sequence: TGTGCCAGCAGTGATCCGGGGGGAACAGATACGCAGTATTTT. Amino acid sequence: CASSDPGGTDTQYF. V gene TRBV25-1 combines with J gene TRBJ2-3; TRBD2 aligns across 7 bases. Losses at the gene ends were 3 bases for V and 3 bases for J; bases not matched to a gene: 3. The CDR3 runs to 14 residues. The germline gives CDR1 MGHDK, CDR2 SYGVNS. The full variable domain, in which reference TRBV25-1 and TRBJ2-3 provide the parts outside the CDR3, is EADIYQTPRYLVIGTGKKITLECSQTMGHDKMYWYQQDPGMELHLIHYSYGVNSTEKGDLSSESTVSRIRTEHFPLTLESARPSHTSQYLCASSDPGGTDTQYFGPGTRLTVL.